This T cell receptor beta chain was sequenced for a study of blood T cell repertoires in COVID-19. Deletions cut 6 bases from V and 1 base from J, with 8 bases between. CDR1 is LNHNV and CDR2 is YYDKDF in the germline V gene (reference sequence). The CDR3 is made up of 13 amino acids. Participants were aged 18 to 89 years, lived in roughly 25 US areas, and enrolled virtually. Up to 2 weeks before entering the study, exposed participants had met a COVID-19 case. Measured with immunoSEQ multiplex PCR; TCRdb has only the in-frame clones, and not every one. The repertoire holds about 180,000 clones, with 80% as singletons.

Source material: PBMCs or T cells enriched from blood (not recorded which). The receptor comes from a man in his 60s who had been exposed to COVID-19. The V and J genes are TRBV15 and TRBJ2-3, with D unresolved. The CDR3, as DNA: TGTGCCACCAGTACAGACCGCACAGATACGCAGTATTTT. This codes for CATSTDRTDTQYF.